This entry is about one T cell receptor beta chain. This entry comes from a study of blood T cell repertoires in COVID-19. As for the study in general: Samples of COVID-19 (acute and convalescent) were obtained from the United States, Italy and Spain. The analysed material was cDNA or gDNA that came from T cells, B-cell-depleted T cells, or PBMCs.

Under the authors' procedure: Cell counts per sample came from amplifying reference gene primers. The repertoire was sequenced with immunoSEQ multiplex PCR; TCRdb's copy has only in-frame clones and lacks some. That table is the source of V, J and clone size, and D and trimming were worked out from the DNA. The repertoire holds roughly 220,000 clones, with roughly 80% as singletons. CDR3 length equals 14 residues. V dropped 6 bases and J dropped 1; count of bases not matched to a gene: 4. Germline CDR1 is KGHSH and CDR2 is LQKENI. The clonotype was recovered from an older woman with acute or convalescent COVID-19. V is TRBV18 and J is TRBJ2-5, with 8 bases identical to TRBD2. The sequencing input was peripheral blood. The CDR3 reads CASSEAGAQETQYF. For the CDR3, the DNA is TGTGCCAGCTCGGAAGCGGGGGCCCAAGAGACCCAGTACTTC.